The rows below give T cell receptor beta chains drawn from one sample of a study of blood T cells in healthy people across ages. TCRdb called the 5' RACE reads again in MiXCR, with one record for every CDR3 protein. The table lists 1 million to 1.2 million distinct CDR3 sequences, 35% to 40% of them singletons, with roughly 13% in the top ten. The sample comprised blood. Receptors originate from a man aged 18 to 29 in good health. CDR3s include the opening cysteine and the closing phenylalanine or tryptophan. Fields, in order: clone size, V gene, D gene, J gene, CDR3 protein, CDR3 DNA. D genes are given only for firm matches. The listing skips clone size in some rows; elsewhere it reads once, few, many or a size class.

>few|TRBV28|TRBD1|TRBJ1-5
CASSFPNGWVRTGGLQPQHF
TGTGCCAGCAGTTTCCCCAATGGATGGGTGAGGACAGGGGGACTTCAGCCCCAGCATTTT
>.|TRBV4-3|.|TRBJ1-6
CASSPREGWNSPLHF
TGCGCCAGCAGCCCGAGGGAGGGTTGGAATTCACCCCTCCACTTT
>.|TRBV12-3/TRBV12-4|.|TRBJ2-1
CASTPGTVDNEQFF
TGTGCCAGCACTCCCGGGACGGTCGACAATGAGCAGTTCTTC
>.|TRBV4-2|.|TRBJ1-4
CTSSQGDMVDEKLFF
TGTACCAGCAGCCAAGGGGACATGGTGGATGAAAAACTGTTTTTT
>.|TRBV6-5|.|TRBJ2-7
CASSLIHEAYEQYF
TGTGCCAGCAGTTTGATTCACGAAGCCTACGAGCAGTACTTC
>few|TRBV29-1|TRBD1|TRBJ2-1
CSVEERDRAYNEQFF
TGCAGCGTAGAGGAGCGGGACAGGGCCTACAATGAGCAGTTCTTC
>.|TRBV28|.|TRBJ2-7
CASSAYTGTNYEQYF
TGTGCCAGCAGTGCCTATACAGGGACCAACTACGAGCAGTACTTC
>few|TRBV29-1|.|TRBJ1-2
CSVDRAGVNYGYTF
TGCAGCGTTGATCGGGCAGGGGTTAACTATGGCTACACCTTC
>.|TRBV5-1|.|TRBJ2-5
CASSLASADQETQYF
TGCGCCAGCAGCTTGGCCTCTGCAGACCAAGAGACCCAGTACTTC
>.|TRBV28|TRBD1|TRBJ1-6
CASSLVTGRFSYNSPLHF
TGTGCCAGCAGTTTAGTGACAGGGCGTTTCTCCTATAATTCACCCCTCCACTTT
>.|TRBV20-1|TRBD2|TRBJ2-2
CSATGGANTGELFF
TGCAGTGCTACGGGGGGGGCTAACACCGGGGAGCTGTTTTTT
>few|TRBV29-1|TRBD1|TRBJ1-5
CSVAGQGGQPQHF
TGCAGCGTTGCGGGACAGGGTGGTCAGCCCCAGCATTTT
>.|TRBV4-2|TRBD2|TRBJ2-5
CASLGLAQETQYF
TGTGCCAGCCTAGGACTAGCCCAAGAGACCCAGTACTTC
>.|TRBV20-1|.|TRBJ1-5
CSARDSANLPQHF
TGCAGTGCTAGAGATTCCGCAAATTTGCCCCAGCATTTT
>few|TRBV12-3/TRBV12-4|.|TRBJ2-2
CASRPQGQGNTGELFF
TGTGCCAGCAGACCCCAGGGGCAGGGCAACACCGGGGAGCTGTTTTTT
>many|TRBV4-3|.|TRBJ2-5
CASSQDRDAVETQYF
TGCGCCAGCAGCCAAGATCGCGACGCGGTAGAGACCCAGTACTTC
>.|TRBV9|.|TRBJ2-7
CASSFGTKYEEQYF
TGTGCCAGCAGCTTCGGGACAAAGTACGAGGAGCAGTACTTC
>.|TRBV10-3|.|TRBJ1-1
CAISESGSLMNTEAFF
TGTGCCATCAGTGAGTCGGGCAGCCTCATGAACACTGAAGCTTTCTTT
>.|TRBV6-5|TRBD2|TRBJ2-5
CASSYSSSGGGEQYF
TGTGCCAGCAGTTACTCGTCCAGCGGGGGCGGTGAGCAGTACTTC
>.|TRBV5-1|TRBD1|TRBJ2-7
CASSSGTGGNEQYF
TGCGCCAGCAGTTCCGGGACAGGGGGCAATGAGCAGTACTTC
>few|TRBV4-3|.|TRBJ1-2
CASSQDPGQSYGYTF
TGCGCCAGCAGCCAAGACCCTGGACAGAGCTATGGCTACACCTTC
>.|TRBV4-3|.|TRBJ2-2
CASSQPLGELFF
TGCGCCAGCAGCCAACCCCTTGGGGAGCTGTTTTTT
>.|TRBV27|TRBD1|TRBJ1-6
CASSVTGGPSYNSPLHF
TGTGCCAGCAGTGTAACAGGGGGACCCTCCTATAATTCACCCCTCCACTTT
>once|TRBV11-2|TRBD1|TRBJ2-1
CASSSLTGGDYNEQFF
TGTGCCAGCAGCTCCTTGACAGGGGGCGACTACAATGAGCAGTTCTTC
>few|TRBV6-6|.|TRBJ2-3
CASSWRLAASDTQYF
TGTGCCAGCAGTTGGCGTTTAGCAGCCTCAGATACGCAGTATTTT
>.|TRBV10-3|.|TRBJ2-7
CAISESMGHSYEQYF
TGTGCCATCAGTGAGTCTATGGGCCATTCCTACGAACAGTACTTC
>few|TRBV4-1|.|TRBJ1-2
CASSQSSQGRYGYTF
TGCGCCAGCAGCCAATCTTCCCAGGGCCGGTATGGCTACACCTTC
>.|TRBV6-1|.|TRBJ1-6
CASSDADYNSPLHF
TGTGCCAGCAGTGACGCAGACTATAATTCACCCCTCCACTTT
>few|TRBV11-1|.|TRBJ2-7
CASSSPVIPGYEQYF
TGTGCCAGCAGTTCCCCGGTTATCCCAGGCTACGAGCAGTACTTC
>few|TRBV29-1|TRBD1|TRBJ2-7
CSVEPQGGEQYF
TGCAGCGTTGAACCACAGGGGGGCGAGCAGTACTTC
>.|TRBV5-1|.|TRBJ2-5
CASSMGTTGTQTQYF
TGCGCCAGCAGCATGGGCACGACAGGGACTCAGACCCAGTACTTC
>.|TRBV4-3|.|TRBJ1-4
CASSQGDWGSGEKLFF
TGCGCCAGCAGCCAAGGGGATTGGGGATCAGGTGAAAAACTGTTTTTT
>.|TRBV10-3|.|TRBJ2-3
CAIAGTSNTDTQYF
TGTGCCATCGCGGGGACAAGTAACACAGATACGCAGTATTTT
>.|TRBV7-8|.|TRBJ2-5
CASSLGSQSQETQYF
TGTGCCAGCAGCTTAGGTTCGCAGAGTCAAGAGACCCAGTACTTC